This TCR beta chain was identified during a study of blood T cell repertoires in COVID-19. The germline V and J ends were trimmed by 2 bases and 2 bases, with 9 bases remaining between them. From germline, CDR1 is SEHNR and CDR2 FQNEAQ (reference sequence). The CDR3 length is 14 residues. Per the original methods: Reference gene primer amplification in the assay estimated nucleated cell counts. Profiled with immunoSEQ multiplex PCR; TCRdb holds only in-frame clones, not every one. D and trimming come from the DNA, and the V and J calls and clone size come from that table. The table lists 45,000 to 55,000 clones, around 86% of them singletons.

The specimen was peripheral blood. This TCR was recovered from a man aged 45-65 years with active COVID-19. The chain employs TRBV7-9 and TRBJ2-5; a possible D gene is TRBD1 (5 bases). CDR3: CASSLTRQQETQYF. DNA of the CDR3: TGTGCCAGCAGCTTAACGAGACAGCAAGAGACCCAGTACTTC.